Listed below are T cell receptor beta chains from one sample, sequenced in a study of T cell responses to AZD1222 COVID-19 vaccine. The table came from immunoSEQ multiplex PCR; TCRdb's copy has only in-frame clones and leaves some out. The sample comprises about 120,000 clones, 88% of which are singletons, and roughly 3.5% rests with the top ten. The starting material was peripheral blood, obtained on day 0 of AZD1222 vaccination. The receptor source for this set is an adult in good health. CDR3s include the opening cysteine and the closing phenylalanine or tryptophan. The D gene is left open where the match is weak.

>TRBJ2-7|TRBV10-3|NA
CAISESGGMTHEQYF
TGTGCCATCAGTGAGTCGGGGGGTATGACCCACGAGCAGTACTTC
>TRBJ1-2|TRBV4-1|TRBD1
CASSHGILTGTGKGGGYTF
TGCGCCAGCAGCCATGGAATCCTTACCGGGACAGGGAAGGGTGGCGGCTACACCTTC
>TRBJ1-1|TRBV19|NA
CASIMGGLDTEAFF
TGTGCCAGTATAATGGGGGGCTTGGACACTGAAGCTTTCTTT
>TRBJ2-7|TRBV6-5|NA
CASKRETYEQYF
TGTGCCAGCAAACGGGAGACCTACGAGCAGTACTTC
>TRBJ1-1|TRBV21-1|NA
CASSKNGAGRTEAFF
TGTGCCAGCAGCAAAAATGGTGCAGGCCGGACTGAAGCTTTCTTT
>TRBJ2-3|TRBV4-2|TRBD2
CASSPEGGGGGTDTQYF
TGTGCCAGCAGCCCCGAGGGGGGCGGGGGGGGAACAGATACGCAGTATTTT
>TRBJ1-2|TRBV10-2|TRBD1
CASSERQGDGYTF
TGCGCCAGCAGTGAGCGACAGGGAGATGGCTACACCTTC
>TRBJ2-5|TRBV12-5|NA
CASGLPPPPGSQETQYF
TGTGCTAGTGGTTTGCCTCCCCCCCCGGGTTCACAAGAGACCCAGTACTTC
>TRBJ1-2|TRBV7-9|TRBD1
CASSLGQGGYGYTF
TGTGCCAGCAGCTTAGGACAGGGCGGCTATGGCTACACCTTC
>TRBJ1-2|TRBV20-1|NA
CSARNREGYTF
TGCAGTGCTAGGAACAGGGAAGGCTACACCTTC
>TRBJ2-7|TRBV6-5|TRBD1
CASSYWGQGSEQYF
TGTGCCAGCAGTTACTGGGGACAGGGTTCCGAGCAGTACTTC